This TCR beta chain was retrieved from a study of blood T cell repertoires in COVID-19. Study summary: The analysed material was cDNA or gDNA that came from T cells, B-cell-depleted T cells, or PBMCs.

Germline CDR1 and CDR2: ENHRY and SYGVKD. Trimming removed 8 bases from V and 5 bases from J, with 18 bases in between. This CDR3 has 14 residues. This clone was seen a few times. Per the original methods: Using reference gene primer amplification, nucleated cell counts were estimated. Only in-frame clones appear in the TCRdb table, and some are missing; sequencing was by immunoSEQ multiplex PCR. V and J calls and clone size are those listed in that table; D and trimming were worked out from the DNA. Counted here are around 200,000 clones, over 70% occurring once; the ten biggest clones make up less than 3.5%.

The source material was peripheral blood. The chain links TRBV10-3 to TRBJ1-2, with a weak D call TRBD1 (6 bases). This receptor was taken from a man aged 45 to 65 with active or convalescent COVID-19. CDR3 bases: TGTGCCATCTACCAGGGGACCGAGATGTATGGCTACACCTTC. It codes for CAIYQGTEMYGYTF.